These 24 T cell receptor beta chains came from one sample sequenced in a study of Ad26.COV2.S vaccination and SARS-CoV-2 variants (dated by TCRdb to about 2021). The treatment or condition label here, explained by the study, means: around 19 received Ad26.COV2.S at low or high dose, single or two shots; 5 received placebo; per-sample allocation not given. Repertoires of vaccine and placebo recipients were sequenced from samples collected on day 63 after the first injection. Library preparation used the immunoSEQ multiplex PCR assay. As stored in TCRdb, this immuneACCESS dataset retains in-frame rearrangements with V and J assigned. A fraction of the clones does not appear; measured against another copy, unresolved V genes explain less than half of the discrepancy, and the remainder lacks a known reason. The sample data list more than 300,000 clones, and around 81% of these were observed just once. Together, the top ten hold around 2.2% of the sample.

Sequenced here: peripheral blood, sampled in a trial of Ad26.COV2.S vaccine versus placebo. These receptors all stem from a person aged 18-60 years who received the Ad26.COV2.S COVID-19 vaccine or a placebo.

In nucleotides, the CDR3 is TGTGCCAGCAGCCCCCGGGACAGGGGTTGGTTCTACGAGCAGTACTTC. Translating gives CASSPRDRGWFYEQYF. The chain employs TRBV11-2 and TRBJ2-7, with TRBD1 identical over 10 bases. Per germline, CDR1 SGHAT and CDR2 FQNNGV. This CDR3 spans 16 amino acids. With 5 bases clipped from V and 3 bases from J, the junction kept 10 bases outside the gene matches.

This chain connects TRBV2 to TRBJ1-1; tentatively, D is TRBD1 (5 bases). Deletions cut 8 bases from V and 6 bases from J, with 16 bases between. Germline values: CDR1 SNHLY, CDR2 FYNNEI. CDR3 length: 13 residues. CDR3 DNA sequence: TGTGCCAGCCGGGAGGAGACAGTCTCTGAAGCTTTCTTT. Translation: CASREETVSEAFF.

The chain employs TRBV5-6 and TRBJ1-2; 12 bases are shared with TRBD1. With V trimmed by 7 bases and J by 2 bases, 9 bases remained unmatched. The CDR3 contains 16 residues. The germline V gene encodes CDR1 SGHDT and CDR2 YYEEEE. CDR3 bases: TGTGCCAGCCGGCTTTGGGGACAGGGGGCGAACTATGGCTACACCTTC. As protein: CASRLWGQGANYGYTF.

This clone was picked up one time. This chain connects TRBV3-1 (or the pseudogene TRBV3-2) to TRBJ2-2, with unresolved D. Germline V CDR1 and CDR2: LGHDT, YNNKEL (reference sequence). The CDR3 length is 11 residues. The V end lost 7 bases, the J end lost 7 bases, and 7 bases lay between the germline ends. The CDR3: CASTGRGELFF. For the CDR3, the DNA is TGTGCCAGCACCGGCCGCGGGGAGCTGTTTTTT.

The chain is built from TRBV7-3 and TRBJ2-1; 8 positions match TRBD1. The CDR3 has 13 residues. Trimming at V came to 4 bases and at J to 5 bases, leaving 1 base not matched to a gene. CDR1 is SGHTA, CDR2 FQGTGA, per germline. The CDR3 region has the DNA TGTGCCAGCAGCTCGGACAGGGACAATGAGCAGTTCTTC. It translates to CASSSDRDNEQFF.

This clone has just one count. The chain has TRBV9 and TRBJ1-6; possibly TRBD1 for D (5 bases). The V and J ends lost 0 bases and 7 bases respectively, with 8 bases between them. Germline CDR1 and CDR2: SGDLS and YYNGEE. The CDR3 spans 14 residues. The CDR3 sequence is CASSVAWGNSPLHF. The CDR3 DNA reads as TGTGCCAGCAGCGTAGCATGGGGGAATTCACCCCTCCACTTT.

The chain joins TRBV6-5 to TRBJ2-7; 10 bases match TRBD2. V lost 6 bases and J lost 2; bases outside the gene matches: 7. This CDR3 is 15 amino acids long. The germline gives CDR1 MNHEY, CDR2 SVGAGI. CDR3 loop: CASRVSGGSPYEQYF. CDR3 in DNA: TGTGCCAGCAGAGTTAGCGGGGGGTCTCCCTACGAGCAGTACTTC.

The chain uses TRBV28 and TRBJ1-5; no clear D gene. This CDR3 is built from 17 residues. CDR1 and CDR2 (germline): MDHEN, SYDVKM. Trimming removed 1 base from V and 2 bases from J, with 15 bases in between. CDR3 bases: TGTGCCAGCAGTTTATTTGTGTTAGGGTTAGGCAATCAGCCCCAGCATTTT. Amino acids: CASSLFVLGLGNQPQHF.

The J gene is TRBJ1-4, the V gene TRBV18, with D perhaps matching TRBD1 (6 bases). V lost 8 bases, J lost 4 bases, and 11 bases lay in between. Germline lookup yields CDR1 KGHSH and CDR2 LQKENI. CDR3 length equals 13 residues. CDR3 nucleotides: TGTGCCAGCCACGGACAGATTAATGAAAAACTGTTTTTT. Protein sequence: CASHGQINEKLFF.

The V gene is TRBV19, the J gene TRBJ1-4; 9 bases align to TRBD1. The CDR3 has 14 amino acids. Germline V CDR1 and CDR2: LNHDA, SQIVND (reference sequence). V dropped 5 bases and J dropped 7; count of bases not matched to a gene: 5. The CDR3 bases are TGTGCCAGTAGTCCCGGGACAGGGTCTGAAAAACTGTTTTTT. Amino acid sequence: CASSPGTGSEKLFF.

CDR3 bases: TGTGCCAGCACAGGACTAGCGGTGAACACCGGGGAGCTGTTTTTT. Translated, it gives CASTGLAVNTGELFF. The gene calls are TRBV2 and TRBJ2-2, with 10 nucleotides matching TRBD2. Germline trimming cut 7 bases from V and 1 base from J; bases unmatched to any gene: 3. Germline V gene lookup returns CDR1 SNHLY and CDR2 FYNNEI. The CDR3 covers 15 residues.

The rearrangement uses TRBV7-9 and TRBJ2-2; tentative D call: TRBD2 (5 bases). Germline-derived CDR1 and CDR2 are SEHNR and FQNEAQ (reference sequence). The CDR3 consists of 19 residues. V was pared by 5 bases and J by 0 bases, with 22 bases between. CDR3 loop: CASSLRGVGRGANTGELFF. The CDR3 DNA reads TGTGCCAGCAGCCTACGAGGAGTCGGACGGGGAGCGAACACCGGGGAGCTGTTTTTT.

DNA of the CDR3: TGCGCCAGCAGCTCGGCCGGGACAGAACTTAATTCACCCCTCCACTTT. It translates to CASSSAGTELNSPLHF. The chain uses TRBV5-1 and TRBJ1-6, with 7 bases lining up with TRBD1. With V trimmed by 3 bases and J by 6 bases, 9 bases remained unmatched. The germline gives CDR1 SGHRS, CDR2 YFSETQ. The CDR3 length is 16 residues.

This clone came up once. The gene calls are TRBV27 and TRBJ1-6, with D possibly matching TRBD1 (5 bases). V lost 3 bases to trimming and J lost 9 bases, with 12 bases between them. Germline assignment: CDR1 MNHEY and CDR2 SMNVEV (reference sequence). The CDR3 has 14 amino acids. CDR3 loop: CASSFEGSGSPLHF. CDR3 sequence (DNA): TGTGCCAGCAGTTTCGAGGGGTCTGGTTCACCCCTCCACTTT.

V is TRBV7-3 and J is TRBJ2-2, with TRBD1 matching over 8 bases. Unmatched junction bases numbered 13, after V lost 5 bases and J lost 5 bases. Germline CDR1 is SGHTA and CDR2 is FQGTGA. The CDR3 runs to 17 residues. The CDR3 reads CASSPIPTGGRTGELFF. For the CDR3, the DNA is TGTGCCAGCAGCCCTATTCCCACAGGGGGAAGAACCGGGGAGCTGTTTTTT.

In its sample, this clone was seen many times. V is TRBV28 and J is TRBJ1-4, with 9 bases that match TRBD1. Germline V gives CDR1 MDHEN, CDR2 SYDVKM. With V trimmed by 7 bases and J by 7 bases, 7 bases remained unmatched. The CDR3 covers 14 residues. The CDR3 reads CASTEDRGVEKLFF. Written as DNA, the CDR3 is TGTGCCAGCACCGAGGACAGGGGAGTTGAAAAACTGTTTTTT.

As DNA, the CDR3 is TGCGCCAGCAGCCCCAACAGGGAGGCTGAAGCTTTCTTT. Amino acids: CASSPNREAEAFF. The chain has TRBV5-1 and TRBJ1-1, with a possible D match to TRBD1 (6 bases). The CDR3 sequence is 13 residues long. Germline V CDR1 and CDR2: SGHRS, YFSETQ. Trimming took off 4 bases at V and 6 bases at J, with 13 bases between the two ends.

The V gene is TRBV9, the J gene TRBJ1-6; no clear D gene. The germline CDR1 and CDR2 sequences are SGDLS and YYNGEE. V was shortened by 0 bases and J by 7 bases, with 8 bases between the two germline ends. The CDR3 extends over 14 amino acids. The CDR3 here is CASSVGVKNSPLHF. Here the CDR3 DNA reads TGTGCCAGCAGCGTAGGAGTTAAGAATTCACCCCTCCACTTT.

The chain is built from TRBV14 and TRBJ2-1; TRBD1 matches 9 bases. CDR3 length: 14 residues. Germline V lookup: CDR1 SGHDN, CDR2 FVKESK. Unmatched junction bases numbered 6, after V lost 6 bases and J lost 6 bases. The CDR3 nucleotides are TGTGCCAGCAGTTCACAGGGGGCGCTCAATGAGCAGTTCTTC. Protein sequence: CASSSQGALNEQFF.

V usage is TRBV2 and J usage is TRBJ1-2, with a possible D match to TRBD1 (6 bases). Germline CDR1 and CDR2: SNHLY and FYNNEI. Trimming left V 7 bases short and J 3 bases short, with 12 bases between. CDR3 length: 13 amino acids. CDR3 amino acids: CASMQGPYYGYTF. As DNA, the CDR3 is TGTGCCAGCATGCAGGGGCCTTACTATGGCTACACCTTC.

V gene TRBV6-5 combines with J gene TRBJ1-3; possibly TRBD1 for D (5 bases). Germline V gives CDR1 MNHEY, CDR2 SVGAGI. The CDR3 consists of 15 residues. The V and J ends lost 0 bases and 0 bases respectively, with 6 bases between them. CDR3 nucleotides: TGTGCCAGCAGTTACTCAAGGGGCTCTGGAAACACCATATATTTT. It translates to CASSYSRGSGNTIYF.

The CDR3 DNA is TGTGCCAGCAGTTTGGGAACAGGGGGCTACTCCCAAGAGACCCAGTACTTC. It encodes CASSLGTGGYSQETQYF. This sequence joins TRBV28 and TRBJ2-5; 9 nucleotides align to TRBD1. There are 17 residues in the CDR3. V lost 3 bases, J lost 1 base, and 9 bases stayed unmatched. Germline-derived CDR1 and CDR2 are MDHEN and SYDVKM. The entire variable domain, with the rest obtained from reference TRBV28 and TRBJ2-5, is as follows: DVKVTQSSRYLVKRTGEKVFLECVQDMDHENMFWYRQDPGLGLRLIYFSYDVKMKEKGDIPEGYSVSREKKERFSLILESASTNQTSMYLCASSLGTGGYSQETQYFGPGTRLLVL.

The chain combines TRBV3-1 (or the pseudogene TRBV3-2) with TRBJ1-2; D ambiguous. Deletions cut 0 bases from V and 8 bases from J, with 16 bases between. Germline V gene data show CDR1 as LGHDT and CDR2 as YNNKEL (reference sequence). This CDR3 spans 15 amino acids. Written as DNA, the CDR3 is TGTGCCAGCAGCCAAGAAGCCACAGCCCCGGGGGGCTACACCTTC. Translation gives CASSQEATAPGGYTF.

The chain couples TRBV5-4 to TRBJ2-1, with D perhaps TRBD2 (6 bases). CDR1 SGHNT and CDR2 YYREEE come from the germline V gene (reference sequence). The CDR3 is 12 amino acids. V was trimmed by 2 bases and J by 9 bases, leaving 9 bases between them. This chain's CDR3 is CASSFRGTEQFF. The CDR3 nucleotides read TGTGCCAGCAGCTTTCGGGGGACTGAGCAGTTCTTC.